This entry describes one TCR beta chain. The data are from a study of blood T cell repertoires in COVID-19. V trimming: 6 bases; J trimming: 7 bases; junction bases outside the gene matches: 13. CDR1 and CDR2 (germline): SQVTM, ANQGSEA. CDR3 length: 14 residues. Libraries were prepared by immunoSEQ multiplex PCR; TCRdb keeps only in-frame clonotypes and omits some of them. The sample gives roughly 500,000 clones, nearly 90% of which show up once; roughly 0.84% is in the top ten. The chain is built from TRBV29-1 and TRBJ2-7, with 9 bases matching TRBD1. The sample was peripheral blood. The source of this sequence is a man between 18 and 35 years old with COVID-19, enrolled during active disease. The CDR3 nucleotides are TGCAGCGTGGAAACCGGGACAGGGTCTCGGGAGCAGTACTTC. Residues: CSVETGTGSREQYF.